The following is a TCR beta chain sequence with its context. The sample originates from a study of blood T cell repertoires in COVID-19. Across the whole study: From T cells, B-cell-depleted T cells, or PBMCs came the material, which was cDNA or gDNA.

Data came from immunoSEQ multiplex PCR; TCRdb stores just in-frame clones and leaves some out. Of around 320,000 clones listed, around 92% are singletons. Cohort placement rested on clinical history that participants reported themselves. The study recruited exposed participants who had met a COVID-19 case within 2 weeks before entry. The CDR3 has 16 amino acids. Germline loops: CDR1 LNHDA, CDR2 SQIVND (reference sequence). The V segment lost 1 base and the J segment 6 bases; nucleotides outside the gene matches: 8. This receptor was taken from a woman aged 50 to 60 who had been exposed to COVID-19. The specimen was PBMCs or T cells enriched from blood (not recorded which). J is TRBJ1-1 and V is TRBV19; 10 bases are shared with TRBD1. CDR3: CASSIVTGQGRPEAFF. For the CDR3, the DNA is TGTGCCAGTAGTATAGTAACGGGACAGGGGCGGCCTGAAGCTTTCTTT.